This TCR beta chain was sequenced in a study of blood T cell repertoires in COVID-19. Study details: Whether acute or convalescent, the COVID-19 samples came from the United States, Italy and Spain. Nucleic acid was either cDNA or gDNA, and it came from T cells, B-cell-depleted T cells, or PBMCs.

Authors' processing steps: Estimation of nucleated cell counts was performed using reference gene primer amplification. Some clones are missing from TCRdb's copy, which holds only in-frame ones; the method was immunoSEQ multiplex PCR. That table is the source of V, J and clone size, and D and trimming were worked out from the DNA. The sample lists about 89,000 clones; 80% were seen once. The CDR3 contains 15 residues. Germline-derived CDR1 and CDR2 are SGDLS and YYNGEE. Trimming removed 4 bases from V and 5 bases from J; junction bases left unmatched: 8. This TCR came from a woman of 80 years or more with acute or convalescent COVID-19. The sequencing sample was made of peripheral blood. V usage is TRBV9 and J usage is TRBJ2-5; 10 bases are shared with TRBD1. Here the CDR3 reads CASSPGDRGRETQYF. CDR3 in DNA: TGTGCCAGCAGCCCCGGGGACAGGGGCCGGGAGACCCAGTACTTC.